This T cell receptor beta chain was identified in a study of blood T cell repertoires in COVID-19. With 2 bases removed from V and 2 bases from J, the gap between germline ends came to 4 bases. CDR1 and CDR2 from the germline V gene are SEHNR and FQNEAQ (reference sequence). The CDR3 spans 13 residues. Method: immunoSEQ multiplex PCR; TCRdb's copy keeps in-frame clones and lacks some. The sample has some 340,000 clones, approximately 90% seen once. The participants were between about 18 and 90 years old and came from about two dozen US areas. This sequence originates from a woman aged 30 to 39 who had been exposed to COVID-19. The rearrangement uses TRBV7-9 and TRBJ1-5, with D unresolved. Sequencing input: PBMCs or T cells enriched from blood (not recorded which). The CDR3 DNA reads TGTGCCAGCAGCTTACAGGGCAATCAGCCCCAGCATTTT. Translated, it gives CASSLQGNQPQHF.